This TCR beta chain comes out of a study of blood T cell repertoires in COVID-19. Original processing notes: Amplified reference gene primers provided the basis for estimating nucleated cell counts. Clones were read by immunoSEQ multiplex PCR, and TCRdb kept only the in-frame ones, dropping some. D and trimming were read from the DNA, whereas the V and J calls and clone size are those reported in that table. The sample carries around 250,000 clones, 70% to 90% recorded once. The material sequenced was peripheral blood. This receptor was identified in a man aged 55 to 70 with acute or convalescent COVID-19.

CDR3 loop: CASSLLAVDTQYF. The CDR3 DNA reads TGTGCCAGCAGTTTACTAGCGGTGGATACGCAGTATTTT. V is TRBV27 and J is TRBJ2-3; TRBD2 agrees at 7 bases. Per the germline V gene, CDR1 is MNHEY and CDR2 is SMNVEV (reference sequence). The CDR3 runs to 13 residues. Germline trimming cut 2 bases from V and 6 bases from J; bases unmatched to any gene: 2.